The 19 T cell receptor beta chains below come from one sample, sequenced in a study of a mutant IDH1 vaccine in newly diagnosed glioma (dated by TCRdb to 2020 to 2023). The antigens these receptors bind are not known. The time point label corresponds to: week 23, last vaccination. A 20-mer mutant IDH1 peptide at 300 micrograms in Montanide made up each vaccine dose, which was injected subcutaneously together with topical imiquimod. Library preparation used the immunoSEQ multiplex PCR assay. Imported from immuneACCESS, the table was reduced by TCRdb to in-frame sequences with V and J called. These copies leave out some clones; in studies compared against another copy, an unresolved V gene accounts for under half, and the cause of the remainder is not known. The sample table shows 29,000 or so clones, and approximately 80% are seen once. 8% to 10% of the sample comes from the top ten. The sequenced sample was PBMCs, obtained from a glioma patient whose treatment included an IDH1 peptide vaccine. Source of these receptors: a woman between 18 and 29 years old with glioma.

This chain joins TRBV10-3 and TRBJ1-1; possible D gene TRBD1, 6 bases. V lost 0 bases and J 1 base, leaving 12 bases between the germline ends. The germline V gene encodes CDR1 ENHRY and CDR2 SYGVKD. The CDR3 extends over 16 amino acids. The CDR3 loop is CAISESGNRENTEAFF. Here the CDR3 DNA reads TGTGCCATCAGTGAGTCGGGTAACAGGGAGAACACTGAAGCTTTCTTT.

The chain couples TRBV18 to TRBJ1-2, with D possibly being TRBD1 (5 bases). The germline V gene has CDR1 KGHSH and CDR2 LQKENI. The CDR3 spans 13 residues. V was pared by 2 bases and J by 5 bases, with 9 bases between. CDR3 residues: CASSPGQLYGYTF. CDR3 in DNA: TGTGCCAGCTCACCAGGACAACTGTATGGCTACACCTTC.

The chain carries TRBV5-4 and TRBJ1-3; 10 bases are shared with TRBD1. The germline V gene encodes CDR1 SGHNT and CDR2 YYREEE (reference sequence). After removal of 2 bases from V and 3 bases from J, the junction contained 5 bases not matched to a gene. The CDR3 consists of 16 residues. This CDR3 reads CASSFDRGHVGNTIYF. As DNA, the CDR3 is TGTGCCAGCAGCTTTGACAGGGGGCATGTTGGAAACACCATATATTTT.

This clone was observed a few times. The chain links TRBV9 to TRBJ1-4; D call uncertain. The CDR3 contains 14 residues. The V and J ends lost 2 bases and 3 bases respectively, with 8 bases between them. Germline CDR1 and CDR2: SGDLS and YYNGEE. The CDR3: CASSVNGANEKLFF. CDR3 sequence (DNA): TGTGCCAGCAGCGTTAATGGGGCTAATGAAAAACTGTTTTTT.

The V call is TRBV7-2, the J call TRBJ1-2, with 7 bases that match TRBD1. The germline gives CDR1 SGHTA, CDR2 FQGNSA. The CDR3 is made up of 13 amino acids. The V gene end was trimmed by 4 bases and the J gene end by 7 bases; junction bases not matched to a gene: 6. CDR3 in amino acids: CASSSTGPVGYTF. CDR3 sequence (DNA): TGTGCCAGCAGCTCGACAGGGCCGGTTGGCTACACCTTC.

The rearrangement uses TRBV7-9 and TRBJ1-2; 7 bases are a match to TRBD1. V shed 2 bases and J 5 bases; nucleotides not matched to a gene: 2. The CDR3 covers 13 residues. Germline V gives CDR1 SEHNR, CDR2 FQNEAQ (reference sequence). CDR3 DNA: TGTGCCAGCAGCTTAATGACAGGGTATGGCTACACCTTC. Translation: CASSLMTGYGYTF.

V usage is TRBV5-1 and J usage is TRBJ1-1; unclear D gene. Trimming removed 1 base at V and 6 bases at J, with 10 bases between. The CDR3 runs 13 residues. Per germline, CDR1 SGHRS and CDR2 YFSETQ. CDR3 nucleotide sequence: TGCGCCAGCAGCTTGACCGGAATATCTGAAGCTTTCTTT. Its protein product is CASSLTGISEAFF.

The chain couples TRBV29-1 to TRBJ2-2; 11 bases are shared with TRBD2. Germline CDR1 reads SQVTM; CDR2 reads ANQGSEA. V lost 4 bases to trimming and J lost 2 bases; unmatched junction nucleotides: 3. The CDR3 has 15 residues. The CDR3: CSVVAGGVNTGELFF. The CDR3 DNA follows: TGCAGCGTTGTAGCGGGGGGGGTCAACACCGGGGAGCTGTTTTTT.

This clone occurred once. The chain recombines TRBV6-4 with TRBJ2-2; D gene ambiguous. This CDR3 is built from 13 residues. From germline, CDR1 is MRHNA and CDR2 SNTAGT. V was clipped by 2 bases and J by 3 bases, with 4 bases between them. CDR3 amino acids: CASSDRDTGELFF. The CDR3 DNA reads as TGTGCCAGCAGTGACAGGGACACCGGGGAGCTGTTTTTT.

This chain uses TRBV5-6 with TRBJ2-3, with 11 bases matching TRBD2. Trimming took 0 bases from V and 11 from J; bases not matched to a gene: 11. The length of the CDR3 is 16 residues. CDR1 and CDR2 from the germline V gene are SGHDT and YYEEEE. CDR3 sequence reads: CASSLGGGLAGGLQYF. The CDR3 bases are TGTGCCAGCAGCTTGGGAGGCGGCCTAGCGGGGGGTCTGCAGTATTTT.

This rearrangement joins TRBV19 to TRBJ1-5; D gene uncertain. This CDR3 spans 15 amino acids. V was pared by 1 base and J by 3 bases, with 10 bases between. CDR1 LNHDA and CDR2 SQIVND come from the germline V gene (reference sequence). In DNA, the CDR3 is TGTGCCAGTAGTATAGCCCCGACGGCCAATCAGCCCCAGCATTTT. This translates into CASSIAPTANQPQHF.

Only one count was recorded for this clone. The chain is built from TRBV5-4 and TRBJ2-7; the D is unclear. CDR1 and CDR2 (germline): SGHNT, YYREEE (reference sequence). The CDR3 has 12 residues. V was shortened by 0 bases and J by 2 bases, with 3 bases between the two germline ends. This CDR3 reads CASSLETYEQYF. The CDR3 nucleotides read TGTGCCAGCAGCTTGGAGACCTACGAGCAGTACTTC.

Only a few counts were recorded for this clone. This chain uses TRBV5-1 with TRBJ1-5, with 7 bases fitting TRBD1. Germline V gives CDR1 SGHRS, CDR2 YFSETQ. V gave up 0 bases and J gave up 1 base; unmatched junction bases: 1. The CDR3 length is 15 residues. CDR3 sequence: CASSLETGSNQPQHF. The CDR3 DNA sequence: TGCGCCAGCAGCTTGGAGACAGGGAGCAATCAGCCCCAGCATTTT.

V usage is TRBV28 and J usage is TRBJ1-4; D is ambiguous. With 3 bases removed from V and 13 bases from J, the gap between germline ends came to 12 bases. The germline V gene encodes CDR1 MDHEN and CDR2 SYDVKM. This CDR3 spans 12 amino acids. CDR3 protein: CASSLGQQRLFF. CDR3 in DNA: TGTGCCAGCAGTTTGGGTCAACAGCGACTGTTTTTT.

V and J are TRBV6-6 and TRBJ1-5; TRBD1 is a possible D gene (5 bases). Germline CDR1 MNHNY, CDR2 SVGAGI (reference sequence). The ends were cut back, 7 bases at V and 4 bases at J, with 11 bases in the middle. The CDR3 covers 13 residues. CDR3 region: CASTGIVNQPQHF. CDR3 in DNA: TGTGCCAGCACAGGGATTGTTAATCAGCCCCAGCATTTT.

The chain recombines TRBV7-2 with TRBJ1-1; D might be TRBD1 (5 bases). Looked up from germline, CDR1 is SGHTA and CDR2 is FQGNSA. CDR3 length: 18 residues. Trimming took 6 bases from V and 11 from J, leaving 34 bases between them. The CDR3, as DNA: TGTGCCAGCAGTAGTGGGACCGCCCATGACCCTTTTCCTTGGGAGGCTTTCTTT. It codes for CASSSGTAHDPFPWEAFF.

The rearrangement uses TRBV28 and TRBJ1-5; D not resolved. Looked up from germline, CDR1 is MDHEN and CDR2 is SYDVKM. The CDR3 has 14 residues. Trimming shortened V by 6 bases and J by 5 bases, and 14 bases separated the two germline ends. The CDR3 nucleotides are TGTGCCAGCAGGAAGGAGAGCCTATATCAGCCCCAGCATTTT. It codes for CASRKESLYQPQHF.

V is TRBV11-2 and J is TRBJ1-1; no clear D. The germline V gene encodes CDR1 SGHAT and CDR2 FQNNGV. The V gene lost 5 bases and the J gene lost 4 bases, with 8 bases spanning the gap. There are 12 residues in the CDR3. As DNA, the CDR3 is TGTGCCAGCAGCCCATCAATCACTGAAGCTTTCTTT. Translating gives CASSPSITEAFF.

This chain links TRBV7-9 with TRBJ1-2; D remains unclear. The CDR3 length is 13 residues. Trimming stripped 5 bases from V and 4 bases from J, with 11 bases between. Germline CDR1 and CDR2: SEHNR and FQNEAQ (reference sequence). In DNA form, the CDR3 reads TGTGCCAGCAGCCTGGGGTCCCTCTATGGCTACACCTTC. Protein sequence: CASSLGSLYGYTF.